This record concerns one TCR beta chain sequence. What it recognizes is unknown. The junction departs from the called germline gene at one end, perhaps through a read error. In blood CD8+ and CD4+ T cells, TCR beta underwent sequencing. This entry is derived from a study of CD8 T cells in Susac syndrome. About the research overall: Fewer than ten of the sequenced Susac syndrome patients were in remission, and five or six had active disease. Study-level points and caveats: Peak Susac CD8+ clonal expansion occurred in TEMRA cells and active patients.

Germline V gene sequence: CDR1 SSHAT, CDR2 FNYEAQ (reference sequence). This CDR3 has 13 residues. Reverse transcription of about 0.45 to 1 ug RNA was carried out with random hexamers. The authors amplified TCR beta CDR3 across 54 Vbeta and 13 Jbeta using immunoSEQ multiplex PCR. TCRdb reprocessed the immunoSEQ multiplex PCR reads with MiXCR, giving one entry per CDR3 protein. The sample records about 80,000 distinct CDR3 sequences, around 96% being singletons. The receptor's source is a human donor with Susac syndrome. The sequencing input was CD8+ T cells from PBMCs. The chain combines TRBV7-7 with TRBJ2-5; tentatively, D is TRBD2 (6 bases). The CDR3 here is CASSLAVRETQYF. In DNA form, the CDR3 reads TGTGCTAGCAGCTTAGCGGTCAGAGAGACCCAGTACTTC.